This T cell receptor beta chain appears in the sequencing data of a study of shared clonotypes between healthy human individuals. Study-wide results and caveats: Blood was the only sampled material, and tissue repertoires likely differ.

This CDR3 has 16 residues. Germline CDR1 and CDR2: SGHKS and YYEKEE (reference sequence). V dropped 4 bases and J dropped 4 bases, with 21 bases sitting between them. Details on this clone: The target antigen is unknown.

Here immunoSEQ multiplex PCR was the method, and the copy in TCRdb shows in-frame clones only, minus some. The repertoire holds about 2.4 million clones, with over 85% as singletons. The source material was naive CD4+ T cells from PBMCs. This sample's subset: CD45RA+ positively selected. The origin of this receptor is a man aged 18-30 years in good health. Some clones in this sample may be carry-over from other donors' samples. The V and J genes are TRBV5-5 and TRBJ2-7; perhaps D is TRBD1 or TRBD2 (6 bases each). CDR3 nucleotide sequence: TGTGCCAGCAGCCCTTCCCCGGGGGCCGATATGTACGAGCAGTACTTC. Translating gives CASSPSPGADMYEQYF.